The 5 T cell receptor beta chains listed next were all sequenced from one sample in a study of shared clonotypes between healthy human individuals. Naive CD8 cells lacked CD45RO, underwent positive selection for CCR7 and left out terminally differentiated effector memory CD45RA+ cells. Repertoires were generated with immunoSEQ multiplex PCR, while TCRdb's copy carries only in-frame clones and drops some. The data show a few million clones, 93% seen once. The sequencing sample was made of naive CD8+ T cells from PBMCs. The receptors here all came from a young man in good health. Some clones in this sample may be carry-over from other donors' samples.

The chain employs TRBV10-3 and TRBJ2-3; D is perhaps TRBD1 (5 bases). CDR1 ENHRY and CDR2 SYGVKD come from the germline V gene. The germline V and J ends were trimmed by 7 bases and 4 bases, with 18 bases remaining between them. This CDR3 comprises 15 residues. CDR3 loop: CAINPDNYPADTQYF. In DNA form, the CDR3 reads TGTGCCATCAACCCGGACAACTACCCGGCAGATACGCAGTATTTT.

The chain links TRBV11-3 to TRBJ2-1; D may be TRBD2 (6 bases). Germline V lookup: CDR1 SGHNT, CDR2 YENEEA. The CDR3 is 16 amino acids. V lost 5 bases and J 2 bases, leaving 16 bases between the germline ends. The CDR3 spells CASSLRRGGAYNEQFF. In DNA, the CDR3 is TGTGCCAGCAGCCTACGGCGCGGCGGGGCCTACAATGAGCAGTTCTTC. The entire variable domain, with the rest obtained from reference TRBV11-3 and TRBJ2-1, is as follows: EAGVVQSPRYKIIEKKQPVAFWCNPISGHNTLYWYLQNLGQGPELLIRYENEEAVDDSQLPKDRFSAERLKGVDSTLKIQPAELGDSAVYLCASSLRRGGAYNEQFFGPGTRLTVL.

CDR3 residues: CACLKGLRGHMNTEAFF. Written as DNA, the CDR3 is TGTGCCTGCCTTAAGGGTTTGAGGGGACACATGAACACTGAAGCTTTCTTT. The V and J genes are TRBV30 and TRBJ1-1, with a weak D call TRBD1 (6 bases). Trimming left V 6 bases short and J 0 bases short, with 23 bases between. The CDR3 loop spans 17 amino acids. Germline CDR1 and CDR2: GTSNPN and SVGIG (reference sequence).

The rearrangement uses TRBV7-9 and TRBJ2-2; a possible D gene is TRBD1 (6 bases). CDR3 length: 15 amino acids. The germline CDR1 and CDR2 sequences are SEHNR and FQNEAQ (reference sequence). Trimming shortened V by 7 bases and J by 2 bases, and 14 bases separated the two germline ends. The CDR3 DNA follows: TGTGCCAGCACCGGTGGGGGCCCAAACACCGGGGAGCTGTTTTTT. Translated, it gives CASTGGGPNTGELFF.

This rearrangement joins TRBV7-9 to TRBJ1-5, with a weak D call TRBD1 (5 bases). CDR3 length: 15 residues. V was pared by 4 bases and J by 0 bases, with 10 bases between. Germline CDR1 and CDR2: SEHNR and FQNEAQ (reference sequence). DNA for the CDR3: TGTGCCAGCAGCTCCCAGGGATATAGCAATCAGCCCCAGCATTTT. This encodes CASSSQGYSNQPQHF. Together with reference TRBV7-9 and TRBJ1-5, the CDR3 gives the full variable domain: DTGVSQNPRHKITKRGQNVTFRCDPISEHNRLYWYRQTLGQGPEFLTYFQNEAQLEKSRLLSDRFSAERPKGSFSTLEIQRTEQGDSAMYLCASSSQGYSNQPQHFGDGTRLSIL.